The sequence of this T cell receptor (beta chain) was determined in a study of early T cells in non-severe SARS-CoV-2 infection. The wider study: Bulk RNA isolated from unsorted whole blood underwent sequencing; chains were not paired.

The V and J ends lost 3 bases and 5 bases respectively, with 13 bases between them. The CDR3 loop spans 14 amino acids. Germline CDR1 is SGHAT and CDR2 is FQDESV (reference sequence). Individual cDNA molecules were tagged with unique molecular identifiers, the study reported. TCRdb processed the 5' RACE reads anew with MiXCR; each CDR3 protein has one entry. In the table there are some 50,000 distinct CDR3 sequences, roughly a tenth of which are singletons. In its sample, this clonotype was seen many times. The clonotype comes from an adult who was a healthcare worker with PCR-confirmed SARS-CoV-2 infection or an uninfected control (not recorded which). The V gene is TRBV11-1, the J gene TRBJ2-5; possibly TRBD1 for D (5 bases). Input material: whole blood. For the CDR3, the DNA is TGTGCCAGCAGCTTGGCAGGGTCAATGGAGACCCAGTACTTC. It specifies CASSLAGSMETQYF.